Each of the 25 T cell receptor beta chains below was sequenced from the same sample in a study of cytomegalovirus exposure and HLA in healthy donors. With 60 Vbeta and 13 Jbeta primers, the PCR was carried out. Generated by immunoSEQ multiplex PCR, the TCRdb table keeps only in-frame clones and is missing some. The table has some 200,000 clones, about 85% seen once. The sequenced material came from PBMCs. Receptor source: a male donor in good health and CMV-seropositive.

J is TRBJ2-5 and V is TRBV2, with D possibly matching TRBD2 (5 bases). Germline V gene sequence: CDR1 SNHLY, CDR2 FYNNEI. V dropped 7 bases and J dropped 4 bases, with 16 bases sitting between them. This CDR3 is 14 amino acids long. CDR3 coding DNA: TGTGCCAGCACCGGAGGTGGCGCTGGAGAGACCCAGTACTTC. Translated, it gives CASTGGGAGETQYF.

The chain joins TRBV9 to TRBJ2-3; no firm D call. V was cut by 4 bases and J by 2 bases, with 11 bases left in between. The CDR3 extends over 14 amino acids. Per the germline V gene, CDR1 is SGDLS and CDR2 is YYNGEE. The CDR3 nucleotides are TGTGCCAGCAGCATGGTGGGCTACACAGATACGCAGTATTTT. This sequence encodes CASSMVGYTDTQYF.

The J gene is TRBJ1-5, the V gene TRBV10-3; 8 bases map to TRBD1. Germline assignment: CDR1 ENHRY and CDR2 SYGVKD. There are 14 residues in the CDR3. Germline trimming cut 6 bases from V and 5 bases from J; bases unmatched to any gene: 6. The CDR3: CAIRAGQGDQPQHF. CDR3 nucleotides: TGTGCCATCAGGGCAGGACAGGGAGATCAGCCCCAGCATTTT.

This clone was seen a handful of times. In nucleotides, the CDR3 is TGTGCCAGCATTCCCACCAGACAGGGGTGGAATGAAAAACTGTTTTTT. It yields the protein CASIPTRQGWNEKLFF. The J gene is TRBJ1-4, the V gene TRBV2; 8 bases are shared with TRBD1. The CDR3 spans 16 residues. Germline values: CDR1 SNHLY, CDR2 FYNNEI. V was clipped by 7 bases and J by 5 bases; unmatched bases: 12. Combining the CDR3 with reference TRBV2 and TRBJ1-4 gives the whole variable domain EPEVTQTPSHQVTQMGQEVILRCVPISNHLYFYWYRQILGQKVEFLVSFYNNEISEKSEIFDDQFSVERPDGSNFTLKIRSTKLEDSAMYFCASIPTRQGWNEKLFFGSGTQLSVL.

This chain links TRBV7-2 with TRBJ1-5; D unclear. This CDR3 has 17 residues. The V and J ends lost 1 base and 1 base respectively, with 14 bases between them. Germline-derived CDR1 and CDR2 are SGHTA and FQGNSA. Here the CDR3 reads CASSLVGPDGSNQPQHF. The DNA of the CDR3 is TGTGCCAGCAGCTTAGTTGGGCCAGATGGGAGCAATCAGCCCCAGCATTTT.

The chain couples TRBV11-2 to TRBJ1-2; 10 bases agree with TRBD1. Trimming removed 2 bases from V and 7 bases from J; junction bases left unmatched: 4. The CDR3 consists of 14 residues. Germline CDR1 SGHAT, CDR2 FQNNGV. The CDR3: CASSLRDRGGGYTF. CDR3 nucleotide sequence: TGTGCCAGCAGCTTAAGGGACAGGGGTGGTGGCTACACCTTC.

V and J are TRBV5-1 and TRBJ1-4, with TRBD1 matching over 7 bases. The germline CDR1 and CDR2 sequences are SGHRS and YFSETQ. The CDR3 sequence is 15 residues long. Unmatched junction bases numbered 9, after V lost 4 bases and J lost 6 bases. CDR3 in amino acids: CASSLLGQWDEKLFF. The CDR3 bases are TGCGCCAGCAGCCTCCTGGGACAGTGGGATGAAAAACTGTTTTTT.

This clone showed up just once. The chain has TRBV7-8 and TRBJ1-5; perhaps TRBD1 as D (5 bases). Germline V CDR1 and CDR2: SGHVS, FQNEAQ. Trimming removed 1 base from V and 3 bases from J, with 10 bases in between. The CDR3 spans 15 residues. CDR3: CASSLVDSNNQPQHF. In DNA form, the CDR3 reads TGTGCCAGCAGCTTAGTTGACAGCAACAATCAGCCCCAGCATTTT.

The chain is built from TRBV7-2 and TRBJ1-5; TRBD1 is a possible D gene (5 bases). Germline V CDR1 and CDR2: SGHTA, FQGNSA. Trimming stripped 1 base from V and 4 bases from J, with 11 bases between. The CDR3 has 15 amino acids. This chain's CDR3 is CASSLVAGMNQPQHF. CDR3 DNA: TGTGCCAGCAGCTTAGTTGCAGGGATGAATCAGCCCCAGCATTTT.

This chain uses TRBV28 with TRBJ1-2, with D tentatively TRBD1 (5 bases). From germline, CDR1 is MDHEN and CDR2 SYDVKM. The V gene lost 7 bases and the J gene lost 7 bases, with 13 bases spanning the gap. The CDR3 is made up of 12 amino acids. The CDR3 protein is CASTKAGGGYTF. The CDR3 DNA reads TGTGCCAGCACCAAGGCGGGGGGTGGCTACACCTTC.

The chain employs TRBV2 and TRBJ2-2; D is uncertain. Per the germline V gene, CDR1 is SNHLY and CDR2 is FYNNEI. V lost 7 bases to trimming and J lost 6 bases, with 9 bases between them. CDR3 length: 12 amino acids. CDR3 amino acids: CASTKPPGELFF. The DNA for the CDR3 is TGTGCCAGCACCAAGCCCCCCGGGGAGCTGTTTTTT.

The chain links TRBV4-3 to TRBJ2-7; 7 positions match TRBD2. The germline V gene has CDR1 LGHNA and CDR2 YSLEER. J lost 1 base, V lost 0 bases, and 6 bases had no gene match. The CDR3 contains 16 residues. The CDR3 nucleotides are TGCGCCAGCAGCCAAGAAGATAGCGGGCATTCCTACGAGCAGTACTTC. As protein: CASSQEDSGHSYEQYF.

The chain couples TRBV30 to TRBJ2-5; D perhaps matches TRBD2 (6 bases). The J call may be wrong; the DNA end is better matched by TRBJ2-7. The CDR3 runs 16 residues. Germline V gene sequence: CDR1 GTSNPN, CDR2 SVGIG (reference sequence). CDR3 amino acids: CAWSGWGGESSYEQYF. DNA of the CDR3: TGTGCCTGGAGTGGTTGGGGCGGGGAAAGCTCCTACGAGCAGTACTTC.

J is TRBJ1-1 and V is TRBV4-3; D is undetermined. This CDR3 region has 11 residues. Germline V lookup: CDR1 LGHNA, CDR2 YSLEER. Trimming stripped 3 bases from V and 5 bases from J, with 4 bases between. The CDR3: CASSHGTEAFF. In DNA, the CDR3 is TGCGCCAGCAGCCACGGTACTGAAGCTTTCTTT.

The V call is TRBV5-6, the J call TRBJ2-1, with D unclear. CDR3 length equals 12 residues. CDR1 is SGHDT and CDR2 is YYEEEE in the germline V gene. Deletions cut 5 bases from V and 10 bases from J, with 13 bases between. CDR3 DNA sequence: TGTGCCAGCAGTCCCCGTCCGGAGGAGCAGTTCTTC. This encodes CASSPRPEEQFF.

The J gene is TRBJ2-7, the V gene TRBV9; TRBD2 matches at 8 bases. The CDR3 length is 16 residues. The V gene end was trimmed by 0 bases and the J gene end by 3 bases; junction bases not matched to a gene: 8. CDR1 SGDLS and CDR2 YYNGEE come from the germline V gene. The CDR3 region has the DNA TGTGCCAGCAGCGTAGTGGCGGGAGGTCCCTTCTACGAGCAGTACTTC. It is translated as CASSVVAGGPFYEQYF.

The V call is TRBV6-5, the J call TRBJ2-1; D is undetermined. Germline V gives CDR1 MNHEY, CDR2 SVGAGI. The length of the CDR3 is 12 residues. V gave up 11 bases and J gave up 0 bases, with 8 bases separating them. The CDR3 reads CAVKSSYNEQFF. The CDR3, as DNA: TGTGCCGTGAAGAGCTCCTACAATGAGCAGTTCTTC.

This chain joins TRBV4-2 and TRBJ1-2; maybe TRBD1 (6 bases). The CDR3 covers 15 residues. With 4 bases removed from V and 4 bases from J, the gap between germline ends came to 16 bases. CDR1 and CDR2 (germline): LGHNA, YNFKEQ. The CDR3 loop reads CASSPGRGASYGYTF. The CDR3 DNA sequence: TGTGCCAGCAGCCCCGGCCGGGGGGCGTCCTATGGCTACACCTTC.

This chain joins TRBV5-1 and TRBJ2-1, with no clear D. V was trimmed by 0 bases and J by 6 bases, leaving 16 bases between them. The CDR3 length is 16 residues. The germline gives CDR1 SGHRS, CDR2 YFSETQ. CDR3 residues: CASSLGSLEGVNEQFF. CDR3 sequence (DNA): TGCGCCAGCAGCTTGGGGTCCCTAGAAGGAGTCAATGAGCAGTTCTTC.

The rearrangement links TRBV29-1 to TRBJ2-5; D gene unclear. The DNA matches TRBJ2-7 better at its end, which makes the J call doubtful. CDR3 length equals 13 residues. Germline V gene data show CDR1 as SQVTM and CDR2 as ANQGSEA. CDR3 sequence (DNA): TGCAGCGTTAAGCCCAGATTGAACTACGAGCAGTACTTC. It translates to CSVKPRLNYEQYF.

The chain combines TRBV11-1 with TRBJ1-1, with 8 bases matching TRBD1. J was trimmed by 0 bases and V by 2 bases; bases with no gene match: 5. CDR1 and CDR2 from the germline V gene are SGHAT and FQDESV (reference sequence). The CDR3 has 16 residues. For the CDR3, the DNA is TGTGCCAGCAGCTTAACGACAGGGGCCCTGAACACTGAAGCTTTCTTT. Amino acids: CASSLTTGALNTEAFF. Based on the CDR3 plus reference TRBV11-1 and TRBJ1-1, the full variable domain is EAEVAQSPRYKITEKSQAVAFWCDPISGHATLYWYRQILGQGPELLVQFQDESVVDDSQLPKDRFSAERLKGVDSTLKIQPAELGDSAMYLCASSLTTGALNTEAFFGQGTRLTVV.

V gene TRBV19 combines with J gene TRBJ1-6, with 7 bases fitting TRBD1. The V segment lost 9 bases and the J segment 9 bases; nucleotides outside the gene matches: 17. From germline, CDR1 is LNHDA and CDR2 SQIVND (reference sequence). The CDR3 totals 16 residues. The DNA of the CDR3 is TGTGCCAGCACGTATTTATCGACAGGGAGCGGTTCACCCCTCCACTTT. It encodes CASTYLSTGSGSPLHF. Using reference TRBV19 and TRBJ1-6 for the parts outside the CDR3, the full variable domain is DGGITQSPKYLFRKEGQNVTLSCEQNLNHDAMYWYRQDPGQGLRLIYYSQIVNDFQKGDIAEGYSVSREKKESFPLTVTSAQKNPTAFYLCASTYLSTGSGSPLHFGNGTRLTVT.

This sequence joins TRBV2 and TRBJ1-4; D unresolved. V dropped 8 bases and J dropped 4 bases, with 5 bases sitting between them. The CDR3 spans 11 residues. Looked up from germline, CDR1 is SNHLY and CDR2 is FYNNEI. The CDR3 coding sequence is TGTGCCAGCCGGGGTAATGAAAAACTGTTTTTT. It yields the protein CASRGNEKLFF.

V gene TRBV29-1 combines with J gene TRBJ1-5; 9 bases fit TRBD1. Per germline, CDR1 SQVTM and CDR2 ANQGSEA. The V and J ends lost 8 bases and 6 bases, in that order; junction bases with no gene match: 8. The CDR3 extends over 13 amino acids. For the CDR3, the DNA is TGCAGCCTCCGGGACAGGGTCCGTCAGCCCCAGCATTTT. As protein: CSLRDRVRQPQHF.

This clone was seen only once. CDR3 in amino acids: CASSPGLQPQHF. In DNA form, the CDR3 reads TGTGCCAGCTCACCCGGGTTACAGCCCCAGCATTTT. The V gene is TRBV18, the J gene TRBJ1-5, with D hard to call. Trimming removed 3 bases from V and 7 bases from J, with 7 bases in between. CDR1 and CDR2 (germline): KGHSH, LQKENI. This CDR3 spans 12 amino acids.